This T cell receptor beta chain was captured in a study of blood T cell repertoires in COVID-19. Background on the study: Samples of COVID-19 (acute and convalescent) were obtained from the United States, Italy and Spain. T cells, B-cell-depleted T cells, or PBMCs supplied cDNA or gDNA.

Source study methods: Estimation of nucleated cell counts relied on the amplification of reference gene primers. Clones were sequenced by immunoSEQ multiplex PCR, and TCRdb holds only the in-frame ones, with some missing. The DNA gave D and trimming, while V, J and clone size come from that table. Here the sample spans tens of thousands of clones, 86% being singletons. The source of this sequence is a man between 60 and 75 years old with acute or convalescent COVID-19. The source material was peripheral blood.

DNA of the CDR3: TGTGCCAGCCGACTAGCGGGACCCCACGAGCAGTACTTC. It is translated as CASRLAGPHEQYF. This chain uses TRBV6-5 with TRBJ2-7, with TRBD2 identical over 11 bases. Losses at the gene ends were 8 bases for V and 5 bases for J; bases not matched to a gene: 5. The CDR3 is made up of 13 amino acids. In germline, CDR1 is MNHEY, CDR2 SVGAGI.